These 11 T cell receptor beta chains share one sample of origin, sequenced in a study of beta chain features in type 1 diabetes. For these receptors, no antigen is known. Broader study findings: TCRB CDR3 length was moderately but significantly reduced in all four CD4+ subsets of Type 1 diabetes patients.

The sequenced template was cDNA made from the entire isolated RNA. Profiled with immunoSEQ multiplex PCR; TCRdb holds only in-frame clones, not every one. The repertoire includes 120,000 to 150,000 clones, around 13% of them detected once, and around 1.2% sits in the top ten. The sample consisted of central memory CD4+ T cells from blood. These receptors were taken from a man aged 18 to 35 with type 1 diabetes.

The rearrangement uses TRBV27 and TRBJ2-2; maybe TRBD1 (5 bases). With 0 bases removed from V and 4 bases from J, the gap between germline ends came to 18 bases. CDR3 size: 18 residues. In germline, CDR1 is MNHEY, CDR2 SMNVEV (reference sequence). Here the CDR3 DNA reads TGTGCCAGCAGTTTATCGTTTGTCGCAGGGTCCGGCACCGGGGAGCTGTTTTTT. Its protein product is CASSLSFVAGSGTGELFF.

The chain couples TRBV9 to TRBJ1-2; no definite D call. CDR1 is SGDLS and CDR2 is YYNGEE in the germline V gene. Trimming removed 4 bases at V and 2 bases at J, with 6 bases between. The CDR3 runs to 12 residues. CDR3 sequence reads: CASSRQNYGYTF. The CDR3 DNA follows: TGTGCCAGCAGCAGACAAAACTATGGCTACACCTTC.

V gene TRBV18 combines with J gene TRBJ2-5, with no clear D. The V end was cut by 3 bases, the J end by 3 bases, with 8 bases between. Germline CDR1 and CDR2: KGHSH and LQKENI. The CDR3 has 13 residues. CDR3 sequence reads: CASSPGVEETQYF. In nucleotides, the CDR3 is TGTGCCAGCTCACCCGGCGTGGAAGAGACCCAGTACTTC. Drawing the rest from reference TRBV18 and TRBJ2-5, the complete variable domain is NAGVMQNPRHLVRRRGQEARLRCSPMKGHSHVYWYRQLPEEGLKFMVYLQKENIIDESGMPKERFSAEFPKEGPSILRIQQVVRGDSAAYFCASSPGVEETQYFGPGTRLLVL.

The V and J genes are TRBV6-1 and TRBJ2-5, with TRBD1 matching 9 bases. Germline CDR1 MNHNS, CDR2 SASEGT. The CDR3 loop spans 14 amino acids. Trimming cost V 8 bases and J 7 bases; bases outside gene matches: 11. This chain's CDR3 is CASGQGSLRGTQYF. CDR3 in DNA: TGTGCCAGCGGACAGGGGTCTCTTAGGGGGACCCAGTACTTC.

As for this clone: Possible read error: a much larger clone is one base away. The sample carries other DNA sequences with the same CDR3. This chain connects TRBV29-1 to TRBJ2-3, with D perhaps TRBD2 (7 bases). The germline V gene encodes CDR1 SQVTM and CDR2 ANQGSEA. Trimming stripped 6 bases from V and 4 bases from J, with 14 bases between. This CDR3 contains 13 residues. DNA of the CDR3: TGCAGCGTGCAAGGGGGGGGGCCAGATACGCAGTATTTT. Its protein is CSVQGGGPDTQYF.

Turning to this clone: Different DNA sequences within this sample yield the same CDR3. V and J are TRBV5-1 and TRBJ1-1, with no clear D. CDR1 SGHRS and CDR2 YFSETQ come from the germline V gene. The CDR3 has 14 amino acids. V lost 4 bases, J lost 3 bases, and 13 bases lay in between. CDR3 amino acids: CASSPDGGDTEAFF. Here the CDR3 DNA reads TGCGCCAGCAGCCCCGATGGTGGGGACACTGAAGCTTTCTTT.

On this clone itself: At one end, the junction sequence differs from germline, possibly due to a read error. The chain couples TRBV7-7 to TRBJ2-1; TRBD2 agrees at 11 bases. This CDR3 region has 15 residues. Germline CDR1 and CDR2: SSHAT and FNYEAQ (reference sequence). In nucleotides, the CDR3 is TGTGCTAGCAGCTTAGGGACTAGCGGTTACAATGAGCAGTTCTTC. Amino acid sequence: CASSLGTSGYNEQFF. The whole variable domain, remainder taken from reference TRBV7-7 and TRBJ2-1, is GAGVSQSPRYKVTKRGQDVTLRCDPISSHATLYWYQQALGQGPEFLTYFNYEAQPDKSGLPSDRFSAERPEGSISTLTIQRTEQRDSAMYRCASSLGTSGYNEQFFGPGTRLTVL.

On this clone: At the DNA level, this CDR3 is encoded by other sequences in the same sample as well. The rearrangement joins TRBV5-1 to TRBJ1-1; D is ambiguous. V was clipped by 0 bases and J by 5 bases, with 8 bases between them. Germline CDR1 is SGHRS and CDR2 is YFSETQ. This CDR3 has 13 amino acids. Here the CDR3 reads CASSLGAGTEAFF. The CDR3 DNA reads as TGCGCCAGCAGCTTGGGGGCCGGGACTGAAGCTTTCTTT.

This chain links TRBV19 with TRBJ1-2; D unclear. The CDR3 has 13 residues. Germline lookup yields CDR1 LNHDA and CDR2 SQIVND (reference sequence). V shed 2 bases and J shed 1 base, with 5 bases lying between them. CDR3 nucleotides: TGTGCCAGTAGTATATACAGTAACTATGGCTACACCTTC. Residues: CASSIYSNYGYTF. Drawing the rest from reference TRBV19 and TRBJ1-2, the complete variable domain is DGGITQSPKYLFRKEGQNVTLSCEQNLNHDAMYWYRQDPGQGLRLIYYSQIVNDFQKGDIAEGYSVSREKKESFPLTVTSAQKNPTAFYLCASSIYSNYGYTFGSGTRLTVV.

The CDR3 loop reads CASSLEGSDNSPLHF. CDR3 DNA: TGCGCCAGCAGCTTGGAAGGGTCCGATAATTCACCCCTCCACTTT. V gene TRBV5-1 combines with J gene TRBJ1-6; D gene ambiguous. CDR1 is SGHRS and CDR2 is YFSETQ in the germline V gene. Trimming removed 0 bases at V and 5 bases at J, with 9 bases between. This CDR3 is built from 15 residues.

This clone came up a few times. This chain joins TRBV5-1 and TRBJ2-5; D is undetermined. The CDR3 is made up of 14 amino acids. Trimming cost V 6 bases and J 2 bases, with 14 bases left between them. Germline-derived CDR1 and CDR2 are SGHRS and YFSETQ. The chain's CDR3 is CASKVSTDQETQYF. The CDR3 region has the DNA TGCGCCAGCAAGGTCAGCACGGATCAAGAGACCCAGTACTTC.